This TCR beta chain was recorded in a study of T-cell reconstitution after alpha-beta-depleted transplantation in children. Preparation of the TCRbeta library used unique molecular identifiers. TCRdb re-analysed the PCR reads in MiXCR, keeping a single row per CDR3 protein. The profile covers around 960,000 distinct CDR3 sequences, with under 30% appearing a single time and about 28% taken by the ten largest. CDR3 length equals 18 residues. Germline V gene data show CDR1 as SGHVS and CDR2 as FNYEAQ. Trimming cost V 0 bases and J 5 bases; bases outside gene matches: 9. Study-level results: Reports say that about two months after transplant, the alpha-beta T cells came out of several hundred graft clones that had expanded. T cells produced anew were the main source of T-cell counts and diversity one year after transplant. Surviving recipient T cells and intrathymic progenitors accounted for some patients' high TCRbeta diversity at day 60.

This clonotype showed up just a few times. Its antigen is as yet unknown. This TCR was recovered from a boy in the first two years of life who had a stem cell transplant for SCID, so the T cells may come from the graft donor. This specimen consisted of PBMCs, mostly from graft donor cells, obtained 360 days after TCRalphabeta/CD19-depleted stem cell transplant. V is TRBV7-6 and J is TRBJ2-2; 10 bases match TRBD2. The CDR3 region has the DNA TGTGCCAGCAGCTTAGCGCCCGTACTAGCGGGGTGGACCGGGGAGCTGTTTTTT. Translated: CASSLAPVLAGWTGELFF.